This TCR beta chain was captured in a study of blood T cell repertoires in COVID-19. At the level of the study: Acute-phase and convalescent COVID-19 samples originated in the United States, Italy and Spain.

The protocol was immunoSEQ multiplex PCR, while the TCRdb copy is restricted to in-frame clones and leaves out a portion. The sample holds approximately 180,000 clones, around 85% seen once. Adults between roughly 18 and 95 years of age took part from 24 US areas. Participant-reported clinical history was the basis for cohort assignment. Resolution of symptoms, clearance, or two negative PCRs was present in recovered Cohort 3 donors. Sequencing was carried out using PBMCs or T cells enriched from blood (not recorded which). The clonotype originates from a man aged 40-50 years who had recovered from COVID-19.

The CDR3 DNA reads as TGTGCCAGCAGTCTCGACGGACAGCCCCACGAGCAGTACTTC. It encodes CASSLDGQPHEQYF. The chain links TRBV28 to TRBJ2-7, with D perhaps matching TRBD1 (6 bases). Germline loops: CDR1 MDHEN, CDR2 SYDVKM. Trimming pared 5 bases from V and 5 bases from J, leaving 16 bases between. The CDR3 contains 14 residues.